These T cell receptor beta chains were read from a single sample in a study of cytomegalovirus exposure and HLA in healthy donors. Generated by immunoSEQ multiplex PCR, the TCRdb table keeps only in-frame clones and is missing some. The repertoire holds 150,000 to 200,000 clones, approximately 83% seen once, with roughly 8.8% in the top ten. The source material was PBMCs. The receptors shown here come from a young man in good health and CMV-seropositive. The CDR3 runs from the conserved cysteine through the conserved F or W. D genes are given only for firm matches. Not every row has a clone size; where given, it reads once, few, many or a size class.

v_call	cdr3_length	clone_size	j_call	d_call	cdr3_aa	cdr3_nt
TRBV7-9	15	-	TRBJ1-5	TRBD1	CASSLGTVTNQPQHF	TGTGCCAGCAGTTTAGGGACAGTTACAAATCAGCCCCAGCATTTT
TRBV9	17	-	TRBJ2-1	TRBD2	CASSSGTSGGLHNEQFF	TGTGCCAGCAGCTCCGGGACTAGCGGGGGATTACACAATGAGCAGTTCTTC
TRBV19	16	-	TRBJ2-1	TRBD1	CASRGNEKGANNEQFF	TGTGCCAGTAGAGGTAATGAGAAGGGGGCAAACAATGAGCAGTTCTTC
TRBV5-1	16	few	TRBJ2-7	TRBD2	CASSLASGGSLYEQYF	TGCGCCAGCAGCTTGGCTAGCGGGGGGTCTCTCTACGAGCAGTACTTC
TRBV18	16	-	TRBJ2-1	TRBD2	CASSPPISSGINEQFF	TGTGCCAGCTCACCACCGATATCCAGCGGGATAAATGAGCAGTTCTTC
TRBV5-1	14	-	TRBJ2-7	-	CASSVDGWPYEQYF	TGCGCCAGCAGCGTGGACGGGTGGCCCTACGAGCAGTACTTC
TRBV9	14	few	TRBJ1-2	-	CASSVDQASWGYTF	TGTGCCAGCAGCGTAGATCAGGCGAGTTGGGGCTACACCTTC
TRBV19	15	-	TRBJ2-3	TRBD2	CAARASGGRGDTQYF	TGTGCCGCCAGGGCTAGCGGGGGCCGGGGAGATACGCAGTATTTT
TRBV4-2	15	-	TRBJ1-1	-	CASSPEGRWVTEAFF	TGTGCCAGCAGCCCAGAAGGGAGGTGGGTCACTGAAGCTTTCTTT
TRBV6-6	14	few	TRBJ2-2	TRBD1	CATHRGSKVGELFF	TGTGCCACTCACAGGGGGAGTAAGGTCGGGGAGCTGTTTTTT
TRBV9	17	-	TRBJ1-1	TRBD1	CASSVDSPGQVITEAFF	TGTGCCAGCAGCGTAGATTCCCCGGGACAGGTGATCACTGAAGCTTTCTTT
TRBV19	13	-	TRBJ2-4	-	CATPGNRKNIQYF	TGTGCCACCCCAGGGAACAGGAAAAACATTCAGTACTTC
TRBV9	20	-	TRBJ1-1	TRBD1	CASSVAGEGQGATQNTEAFF	TGTGCCAGCAGCGTAGCCGGGGAAGGACAGGGGGCCACCCAGAACACTGAAGCTTTCTTT
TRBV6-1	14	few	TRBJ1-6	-	CASRSAGVDSPLHF	TGTGCCAGCAGATCGGCAGGGGTTGATTCACCCCTCCACTTT
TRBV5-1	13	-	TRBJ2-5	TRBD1	CASSGTGAETQYF	TGCGCCAGCAGCGGAACAGGGGCGGAGACCCAGTACTTC
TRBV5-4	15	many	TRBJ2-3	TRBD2	CASKLAGVITDTQYF	TGTGCCAGCAAACTAGCGGGGGTGATCACAGATACGCAGTATTTT
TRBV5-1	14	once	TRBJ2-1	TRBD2	CASTSSGGFYEQFF	TGCGCCAGCACCAGTAGCGGGGGTTTCTATGAGCAGTTCTTC
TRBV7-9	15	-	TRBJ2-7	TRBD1	CASSRHRGETYEQYF	TGTGCCAGCAGCCGACACAGGGGAGAGACCTACGAGCAGTACTTC
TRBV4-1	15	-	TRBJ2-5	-	CASSQASRGKETQYF	TGCGCCAGCAGCCAAGCTAGTCGAGGTAAAGAGACCCAGTACTTC
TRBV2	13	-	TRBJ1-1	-	CASVAEQDTEAFF	TGTGCCAGCGTGGCGGAGCAAGACACTGAAGCTTTCTTT
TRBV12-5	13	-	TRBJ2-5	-	CASGFREKETQYF	TGTGCTAGTGGTTTCAGGGAAAAGGAGACCCAGTACTTC
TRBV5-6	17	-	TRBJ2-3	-	CASSLSIARGGLDTQYF	TGTGCCAGCAGCTTGTCGATTGCCAGGGGCGGCCTGGATACGCAGTATTTT
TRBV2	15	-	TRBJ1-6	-	CASSEATGVISPLHF	TGTGCCAGCAGCGAAGCGACGGGTGTAATTTCACCCCTCCACTTT
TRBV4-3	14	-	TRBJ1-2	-	CASSQLQGIYGYTF	TGCGCCAGCAGCCAGCTACAGGGAATCTATGGCTACACCTTC
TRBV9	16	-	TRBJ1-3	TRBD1	CASSVGTDRLGNTIYF	TGTGCCAGCAGCGTAGGTACGGACAGGCTTGGGAACACCATATATTTT
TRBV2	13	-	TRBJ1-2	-	CASSDSLDYGYTF	TGTGCCAGCAGTGATAGCCTCGACTATGGCTACACCTTC
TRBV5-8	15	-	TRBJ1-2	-	CASSSTVKRAYGYTF	TGTGCCAGCAGCTCTACAGTAAAGCGGGCCTATGGCTACACCTTC
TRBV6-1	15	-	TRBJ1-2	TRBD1	CASSEGSGTGEGYTF	TGTGCCAGCAGTGAGGGATCCGGGACAGGAGAAGGCTACACCTTC
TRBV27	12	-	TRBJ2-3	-	CASSLGGDTQYF	TGTGCCAGCAGTTTGGGGGGAGATACGCAGTATTTT
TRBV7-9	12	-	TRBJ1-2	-	CASSLGSYGYTF	TGTGCCAGCAGCTTAGGCAGCTATGGCTACACCTTC
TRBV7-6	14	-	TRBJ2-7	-	CASSRSTTSYEQYF	TGTGCCAGCAGCCGAAGTACCACTTCCTACGAGCAGTACTTC
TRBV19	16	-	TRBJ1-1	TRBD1	CASTPWQGARNTEAFF	TGTGCCAGTACCCCCTGGCAGGGGGCGAGGAACACTGAAGCTTTCTTT
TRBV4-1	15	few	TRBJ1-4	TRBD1	CASSGGQGTNEKLFF	TGCGCCAGCAGCGGGGGACAGGGCACTAATGAAAAACTGTTTTTT
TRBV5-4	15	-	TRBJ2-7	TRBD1	CASSIRDRSSYEQYF	TGTGCCAGCAGCATCCGGGACAGGTCTTCCTACGAGCAGTACTTC
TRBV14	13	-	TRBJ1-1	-	CASSQLTRVEAFF	TGTGCCAGCAGCCAACTGACTAGGGTTGAAGCTTTCTTT
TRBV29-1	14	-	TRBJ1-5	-	CSVAGREGNQPQHF	TGCAGCGTTGCTGGCAGGGAGGGGAATCAGCCCCAGCATTTT
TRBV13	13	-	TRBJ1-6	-	CASSDGDPSPLHF	TGTGCCAGCAGCGACGGGGATCCCTCACCCCTCCACTTT
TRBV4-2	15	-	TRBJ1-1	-	CASSQVGDTHTEAFF	TGTGCCAGCAGCCAAGTGGGGGACACTCACACTGAAGCTTTCTTT
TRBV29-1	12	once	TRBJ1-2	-	CSVDRAAGTNTF	TGCAGCGTTGACAGGGCCGCCGGTACTAACACCTTC
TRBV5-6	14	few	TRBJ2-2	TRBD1	CASSRDRLTGELFF	TGTGCCAGCAGCCGGGACAGGTTGACCGGGGAGCTGTTTTTT
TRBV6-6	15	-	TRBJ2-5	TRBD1	CASSRDSQYQETQYF	TGTGCCAGCAGTAGGGACAGCCAGTACCAAGAGACCCAGTACTTC
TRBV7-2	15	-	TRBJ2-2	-	CASSLSNLNTGELFF	TGTGCCAGCAGCTTATCTAACTTGAACACCGGGGAGCTGTTTTTT
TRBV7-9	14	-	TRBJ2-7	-	CASSLDAGKYEQYF	TGTGCCAGCAGCTTAGACGCAGGGAAATACGAGCAGTACTTC
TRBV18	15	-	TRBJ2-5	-	CASSPLADRQETQYF	TGTGCCAGCTCACCACTAGCGGACCGACAAGAGACCCAGTACTTC
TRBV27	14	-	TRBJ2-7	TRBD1	CASSLFRGRDEQYF	TGTGCCAGCAGTTTATTCAGGGGGCGCGACGAGCAGTACTTC
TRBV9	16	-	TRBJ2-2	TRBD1	CASSVGPGGATGELFF	TGTGCCAGCAGCGTAGGTCCAGGGGGCGCAACCGGGGAGCTGTTTTTT